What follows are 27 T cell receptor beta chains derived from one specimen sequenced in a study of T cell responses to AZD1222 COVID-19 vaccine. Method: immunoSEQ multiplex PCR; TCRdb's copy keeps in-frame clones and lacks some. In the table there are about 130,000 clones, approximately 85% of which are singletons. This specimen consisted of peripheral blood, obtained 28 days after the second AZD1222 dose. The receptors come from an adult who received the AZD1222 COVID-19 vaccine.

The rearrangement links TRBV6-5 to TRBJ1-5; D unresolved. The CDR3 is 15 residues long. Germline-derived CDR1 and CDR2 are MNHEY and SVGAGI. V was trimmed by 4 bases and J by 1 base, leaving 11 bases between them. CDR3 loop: CASSLQPGSNQPQHF. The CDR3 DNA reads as TGTGCCAGCAGTTTACAGCCTGGCAGCAATCAGCCCCAGCATTTT.

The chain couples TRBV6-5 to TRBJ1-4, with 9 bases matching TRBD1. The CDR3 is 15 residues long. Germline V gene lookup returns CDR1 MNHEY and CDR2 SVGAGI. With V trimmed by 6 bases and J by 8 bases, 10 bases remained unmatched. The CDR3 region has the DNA TGTGCCAGCAGGAACCCTGGACAGGGGAAAGAAAAACTGTTTTTT. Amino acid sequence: CASRNPGQGKEKLFF.

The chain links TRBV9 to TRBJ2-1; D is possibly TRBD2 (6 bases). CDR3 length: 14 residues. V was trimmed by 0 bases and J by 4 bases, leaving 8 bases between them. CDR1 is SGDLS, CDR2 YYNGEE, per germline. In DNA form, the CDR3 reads TGTGCCAGCAGCGTAGGGAGGGCATACAATGAGCAGTTCTTC. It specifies CASSVGRAYNEQFF.

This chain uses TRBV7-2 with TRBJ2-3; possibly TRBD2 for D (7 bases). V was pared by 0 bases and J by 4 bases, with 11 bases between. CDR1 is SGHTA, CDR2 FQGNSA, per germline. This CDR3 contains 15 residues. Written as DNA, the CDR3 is TGTGCCAGCAGCTTAGCGGGGGGGCGGGCAGATACGCAGTATTTT. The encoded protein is CASSLAGGRADTQYF.

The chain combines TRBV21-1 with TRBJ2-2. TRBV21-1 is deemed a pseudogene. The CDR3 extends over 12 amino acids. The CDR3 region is CASSKETGELFF. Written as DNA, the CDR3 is TGTGCCAGCAGCAAAGAGACCGGGGAGCTGTTTTTT.

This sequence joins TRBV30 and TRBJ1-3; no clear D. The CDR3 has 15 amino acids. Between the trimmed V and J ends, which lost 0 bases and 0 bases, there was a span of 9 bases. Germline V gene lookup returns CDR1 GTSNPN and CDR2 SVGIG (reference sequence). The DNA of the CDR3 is TGTGCCTGGAGTGTATCTATGAGCTCTGGAAACACCATATATTTT. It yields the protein CAWSVSMSSGNTIYF.

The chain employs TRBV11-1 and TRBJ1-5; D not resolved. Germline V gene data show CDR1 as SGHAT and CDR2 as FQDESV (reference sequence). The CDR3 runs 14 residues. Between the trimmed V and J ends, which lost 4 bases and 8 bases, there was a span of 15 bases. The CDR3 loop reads CASSSHATREPQHF. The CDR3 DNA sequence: TGTGCCAGCAGCTCACACGCGACCCGTGAGCCCCAGCATTTT.

The CDR3 loop is CASSQRQGEWSNQPQHF. The CDR3 nucleotides are TGTGCCAGCAGTCAGAGACAGGGCGAGTGGAGCAATCAGCCCCAGCATTTT. The chain links TRBV6-6 to TRBJ1-5; 7 positions agree with TRBD1. This CDR3 has 17 residues. J lost 1 base, V lost 5 bases, and 11 bases had no gene match. Germline V gene sequence: CDR1 MNHNY, CDR2 SVGAGI (reference sequence).

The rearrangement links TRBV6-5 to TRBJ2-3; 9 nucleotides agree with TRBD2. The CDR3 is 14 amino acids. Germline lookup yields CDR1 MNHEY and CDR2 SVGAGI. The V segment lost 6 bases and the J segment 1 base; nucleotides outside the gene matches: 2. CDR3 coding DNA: TGTGCCAGCAGGGCGGGGGGGGGCACAGATACGCAGTATTTT. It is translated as CASRAGGGTDTQYF.

The CDR3 loop reads CASSPVWITNEKLFF. The CDR3 DNA follows: TGTGCCAGCAGTCCCGTTTGGATCACTAATGAAAAACTGTTTTTT. This rearrangement joins TRBV28 to TRBJ1-4; D unresolved. CDR3 length: 15 amino acids. Deletions cut 5 bases from V and 2 bases from J, with 12 bases between. Germline CDR1 reads MDHEN; CDR2 reads SYDVKM.

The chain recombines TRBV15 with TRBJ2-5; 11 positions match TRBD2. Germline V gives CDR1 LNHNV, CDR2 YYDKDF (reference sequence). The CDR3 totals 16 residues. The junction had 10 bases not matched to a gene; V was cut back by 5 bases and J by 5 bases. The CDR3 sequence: CATSEGSGGERETQYF. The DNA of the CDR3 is TGTGCCACCAGCGAGGGTAGCGGGGGGGAACGGGAGACCCAGTACTTC. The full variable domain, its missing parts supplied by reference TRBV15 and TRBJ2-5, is DAMVIQNPRYQVTQFGKPVTLSCSQTLNHNVMYWYQQKSSQAPKLLFHYYDKDFNNEADTPDNFQSRRPNTSFCFLDIRSPGLGDTAMYLCATSEGSGGERETQYFGPGTRLLVL.

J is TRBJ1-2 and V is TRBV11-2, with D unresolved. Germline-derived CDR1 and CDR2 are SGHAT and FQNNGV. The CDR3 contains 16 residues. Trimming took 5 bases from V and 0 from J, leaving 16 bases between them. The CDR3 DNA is TGTGCCAGCAGCCCTTTACGTAGGATGACTAACTATGGCTACACCTTC. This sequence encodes CASSPLRRMTNYGYTF.

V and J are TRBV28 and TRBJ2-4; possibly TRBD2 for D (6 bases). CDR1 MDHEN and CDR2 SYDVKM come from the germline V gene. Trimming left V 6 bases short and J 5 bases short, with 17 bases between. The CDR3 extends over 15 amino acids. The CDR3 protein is CASRPVSWGENIQYF. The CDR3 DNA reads TGTGCCAGCAGGCCAGTCAGTTGGGGGGAAAACATTCAGTACTTC.

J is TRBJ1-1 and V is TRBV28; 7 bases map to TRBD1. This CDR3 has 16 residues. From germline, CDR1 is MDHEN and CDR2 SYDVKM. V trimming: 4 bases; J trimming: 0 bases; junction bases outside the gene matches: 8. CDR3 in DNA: TGTGCCAGCAGTTGGAACACAGGGGCCCTGAACACTGAAGCTTTCTTT. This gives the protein CASSWNTGALNTEAFF.

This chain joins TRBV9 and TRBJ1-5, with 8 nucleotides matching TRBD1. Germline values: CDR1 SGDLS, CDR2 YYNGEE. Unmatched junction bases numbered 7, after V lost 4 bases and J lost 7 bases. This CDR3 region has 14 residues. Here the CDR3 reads CASSPRGLGQPQHF. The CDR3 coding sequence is TGTGCCAGCAGCCCCAGGGGGCTGGGACAGCCCCAGCATTTT.

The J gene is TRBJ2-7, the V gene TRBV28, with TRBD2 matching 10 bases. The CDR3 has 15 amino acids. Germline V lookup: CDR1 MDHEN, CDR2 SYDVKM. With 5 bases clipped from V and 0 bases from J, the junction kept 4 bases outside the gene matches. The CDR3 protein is CASSRTSGASYEQYF. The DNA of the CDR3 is TGTGCCAGCAGTCGCACTAGCGGGGCCTCCTACGAGCAGTACTTC.

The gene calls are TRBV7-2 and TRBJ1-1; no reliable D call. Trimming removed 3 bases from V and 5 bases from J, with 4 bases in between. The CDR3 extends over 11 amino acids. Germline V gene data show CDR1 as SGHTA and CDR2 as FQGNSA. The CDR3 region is CASSLGTEAFF. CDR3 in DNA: TGTGCCAGCAGCTTGGGGACTGAAGCTTTCTTT.

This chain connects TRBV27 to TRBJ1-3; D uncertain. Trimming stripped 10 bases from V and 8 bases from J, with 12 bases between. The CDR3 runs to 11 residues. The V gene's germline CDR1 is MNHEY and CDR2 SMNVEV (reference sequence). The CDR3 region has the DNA TGTGCCACCCGACCCCGGGACACCATATATTTT. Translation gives CATRPRDTIYF.

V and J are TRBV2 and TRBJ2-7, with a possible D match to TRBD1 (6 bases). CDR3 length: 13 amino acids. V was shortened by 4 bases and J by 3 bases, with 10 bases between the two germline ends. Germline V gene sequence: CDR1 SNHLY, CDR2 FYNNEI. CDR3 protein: CASSVQGRYEQYF. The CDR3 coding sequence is TGTGCCAGCAGTGTACAGGGACGCTACGAGCAGTACTTC.

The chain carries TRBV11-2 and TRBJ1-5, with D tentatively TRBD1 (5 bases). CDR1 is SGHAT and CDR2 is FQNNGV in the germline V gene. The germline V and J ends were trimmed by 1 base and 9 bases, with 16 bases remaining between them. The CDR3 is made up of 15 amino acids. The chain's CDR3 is CASSLGPSTGRPQHF. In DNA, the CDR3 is TGTGCCAGCAGCTTAGGTCCCTCGACGGGGCGGCCCCAGCATTTT. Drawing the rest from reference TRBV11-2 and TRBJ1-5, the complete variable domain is EAGVAQSPRYKIIEKRQSVAFWCNPISGHATLYWYQQILGQGPKLLIQFQNNGVVDDSQLPKDRFSAERLKGVDSTLKIQPAKLEDSAVYLCASSLGPSTGRPQHFGDGTRLSIL.

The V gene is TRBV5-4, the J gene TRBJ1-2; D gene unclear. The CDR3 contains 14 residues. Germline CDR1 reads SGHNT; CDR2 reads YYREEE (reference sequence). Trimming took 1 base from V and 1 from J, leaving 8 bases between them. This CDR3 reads CASSLISGNYGYTF. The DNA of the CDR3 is TGTGCCAGCAGCTTGATCTCAGGTAACTATGGCTACACCTTC.

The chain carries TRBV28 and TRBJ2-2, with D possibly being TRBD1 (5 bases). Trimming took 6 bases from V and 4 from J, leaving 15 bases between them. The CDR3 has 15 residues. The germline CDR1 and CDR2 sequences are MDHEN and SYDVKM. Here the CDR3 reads CASSYGDSPTGELFF. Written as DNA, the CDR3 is TGTGCCAGCAGCTATGGAGACAGTCCCACCGGGGAGCTGTTTTTT.

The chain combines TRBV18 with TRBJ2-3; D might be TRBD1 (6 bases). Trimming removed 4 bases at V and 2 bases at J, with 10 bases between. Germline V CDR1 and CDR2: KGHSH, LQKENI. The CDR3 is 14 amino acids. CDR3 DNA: TGTGCCAGCTCACAGGGACATTACACAGATACGCAGTATTTT. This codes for CASSQGHYTDTQYF.

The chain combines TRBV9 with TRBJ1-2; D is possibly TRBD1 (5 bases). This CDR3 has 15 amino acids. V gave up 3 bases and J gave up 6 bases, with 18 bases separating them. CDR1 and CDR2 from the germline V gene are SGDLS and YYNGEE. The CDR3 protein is CASSAEGTRVDGYTF. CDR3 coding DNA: TGTGCCAGCAGCGCAGAGGGGACTAGGGTTGATGGCTACACCTTC. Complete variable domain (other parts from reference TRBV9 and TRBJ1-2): DSGVTQTPKHLITATGQRVTLRCSPRSGDLSVYWYQQSLDQGLQFLIQYYNGEERAKGNILERFSAQQFPDLHSELNLSSLELGDSALYFCASSAEGTRVDGYTFGSGTRLTVV.

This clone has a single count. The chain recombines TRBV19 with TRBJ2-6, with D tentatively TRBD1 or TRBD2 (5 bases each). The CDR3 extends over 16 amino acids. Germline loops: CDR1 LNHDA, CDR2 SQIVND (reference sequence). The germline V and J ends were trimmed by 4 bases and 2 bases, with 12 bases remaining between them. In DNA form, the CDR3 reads TGTGCCAGTAGTACCGAGAGGGGAGCTGGGGCCAACGTCCTGACTTTC. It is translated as CASSTERGAGANVLTF.

The DNA for the CDR3 is TGTGCCAGCAGCTTAGAGGGGGCAAACTATGGCTACACCTTC. Its protein is CASSLEGANYGYTF. This chain joins TRBV13 and TRBJ1-2, with TRBD1 matching 7 bases. V shed 1 base, J shed 2 bases, and the junction held 1 base outside the gene matches. The CDR3 is 14 amino acids. Germline values: CDR1 PRHDT, CDR2 FYEKMQ (reference sequence).

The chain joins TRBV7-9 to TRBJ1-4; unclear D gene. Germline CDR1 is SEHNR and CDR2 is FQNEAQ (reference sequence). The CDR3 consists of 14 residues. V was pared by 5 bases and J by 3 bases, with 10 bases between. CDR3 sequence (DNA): TGTGCCAGCAGCCCACGGGGTTCTAATGAAAAACTGTTTTTT. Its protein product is CASSPRGSNEKLFF.